This T cell receptor beta chain was retrieved from a study of blood T cell repertoires in COVID-19. On the study more broadly: Acute and convalescent COVID-19 specimens originated in the United States, Italy and Spain. PBMCs, B-cell-depleted T cells, or T cells provided the cDNA or gDNA that made up the material.

Per the original data handling: Counts of nucleated cells, estimated from reference gene primer amplification, were obtained. Libraries were prepared by immunoSEQ multiplex PCR; TCRdb keeps only in-frame clonotypes and omits some of them. The V and J calls and clone size come from that table; D and trimming were worked out from the DNA. This table holds about 120,000 clones, around three quarters found once. This CDR3 comprises 17 residues. The V gene lost 1 base and the J gene lost 1 base, with 14 bases spanning the gap. The germline CDR1 and CDR2 sequences are SEHNR and FQNEAQ (reference sequence).

This clonotype was obtained from a man in his sixties or seventies with acute or convalescent COVID-19. The V and J genes are TRBV7-9 and TRBJ2-1; the D gene is possibly TRBD1 (5 bases). Sequencing used peripheral blood. CDR3 in DNA: TGTGCCAGCAGCTTAGGTCGGTTAGGGGCATCCTACAATGAGCAGTTCTTC. Translated: CASSLGRLGASYNEQFF. Based on the CDR3 plus reference TRBV7-9 and TRBJ2-1, the full variable domain is DTGVSQNPRHKITKRGQNVTFRCDPISEHNRLYWYRQTLGQGPEFLTYFQNEAQLEKSRLLSDRFSAERPKGSFSTLEIQRTEQGDSAMYLCASSLGRLGASYNEQFFGPGTRLTVL.